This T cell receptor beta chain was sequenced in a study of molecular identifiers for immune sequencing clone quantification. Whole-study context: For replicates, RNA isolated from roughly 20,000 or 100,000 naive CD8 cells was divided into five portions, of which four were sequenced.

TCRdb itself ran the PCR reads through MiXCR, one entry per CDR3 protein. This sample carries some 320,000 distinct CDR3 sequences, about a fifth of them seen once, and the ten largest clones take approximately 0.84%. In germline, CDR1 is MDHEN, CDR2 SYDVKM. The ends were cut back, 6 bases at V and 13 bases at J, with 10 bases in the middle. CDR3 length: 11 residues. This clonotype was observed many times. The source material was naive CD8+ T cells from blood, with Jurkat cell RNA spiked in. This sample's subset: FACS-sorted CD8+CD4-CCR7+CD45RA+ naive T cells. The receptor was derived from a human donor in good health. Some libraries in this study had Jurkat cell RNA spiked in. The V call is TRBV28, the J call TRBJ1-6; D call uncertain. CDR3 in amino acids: CASSSSHPLHF. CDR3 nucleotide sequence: TGTGCCAGCAGCTCGTCCCATCCCCTCCACTTT.